The rows below give T cell receptor beta chains drawn from one sample of a study of blood T cell repertoires in COVID-19. Clones were sequenced by immunoSEQ multiplex PCR, and TCRdb holds only the in-frame ones, with some missing. The repertoire holds around 200,000 clones, approximately 89% seen once, with more than 0.75% in the top ten. Sequenced sample: PBMCs or T cells enriched from blood (not recorded which). The source is a woman aged 18-29 years who had recovered from COVID-19. CDR3s include the opening cysteine and the closing phenylalanine or tryptophan. A D gene is named only where the DNA matches it firmly. A row's size may be missing; if present it is once, few, many or a size class.

clone_size	d_call	v_call	j_call	cdr3_nt	cdr3_aa
.	TRBD2	TRBV7-9	TRBJ2-3	TGTGCCAGCAGCTCCCTAGCGGGAGTAATCACAGATACGCAGTATTTT	CASSSLAGVITDTQYF
.	.	TRBV30	TRBJ1-2	TGTGCCTGGCAGGGACTGTTCCCCTATGGCTACACCTTC	CAWQGLFPYGYTF
.	.	TRBV7-9	TRBJ1-1	TGTGCCAGCAGCTTAATCAGAACTGAAGCTTTCTTT	CASSLIRTEAFF
.	TRBD1	TRBV3-1/TRBV3-2	TRBJ1-2	TGTGCCAGCAGCCAAGGCGAGGGGGCAGGAGGCTACACCTTC	CASSQGEGAGGYTF
.	.	TRBV10-3	TRBJ1-4	TGTGCCATAAGCGTGGCAACTAATGAAAAACTGTTTTTT	CAISVATNEKLFF
once	.	TRBV15	TRBJ2-3	TGTGCCACCAGCAGAGATCGGGGTATGGTAGATACGCAGTATTTT	CATSRDRGMVDTQYF
.	TRBD1	TRBV6-5	TRBJ1-2	TGTGCCAGCAGAGAGGAAGGGGGCCCTAACTATGGCTACACCTTC	CASREEGGPNYGYTF
.	TRBD2	TRBV7-9	TRBJ2-2	TGTGCCAGCAGCGGGACTAGCGGGAGGGCCTTGGCGGGGGAGCTGTTTTTT	CASSGTSGRALAGELFF
.	TRBD2	TRBV7-2	TRBJ2-7	TGTGCCAGCAGCTTGGGGCGGGGGGGCTCTACCTACGAGCAGTACTTC	CASSLGRGGSTYEQYF
.	.	TRBV7-8	TRBJ1-6	TGTGCCAGCAGCTTAGGTTTTGGGAGTAATTCACCCCTCCACTTT	CASSLGFGSNSPLHF
.	TRBD1	TRBV27	TRBJ1-5	TGTGCCAGCAGTGACACAGGGGGAAACGGACCCCAGCATTTT	CASSDTGGNGPQHF
.	.	TRBV29-1	TRBJ2-2	TGCAGCGTTGTTGGGGGCAGTACCGGGGAGCTGTTTTTT	CSVVGGSTGELFF
.	.	TRBV28	TRBJ1-4	TGTGCCAGCAAAAGTCGGGGGAGGGATGAAAAACTGTTTTTT	CASKSRGRDEKLFF
.	.	TRBV27	TRBJ1-2	TGTGCCAGCAGTCCCGCCAGGGCCGAAGGCTACACCTTC	CASSPARAEGYTF
.	TRBD2	TRBV27	TRBJ2-3	TGTGCCAGCAGTCCTCGCCCCAGCGGGAGTACAGATACGCAGTATTTT	CASSPRPSGSTDTQYF
.	TRBD1	TRBV7-8	TRBJ1-1	TGTGCCAGCAGCTTACTCGGGACAGGGAACACTGAAGCTTTCTTT	CASSLLGTGNTEAFF
.	.	TRBV4-1	TRBJ2-1	TGCGCCAGCAGCCAGACCTCGACATGGAATGAGCAGTTCTTC	CASSQTSTWNEQFF
once	TRBD2	TRBV20-1	TRBJ2-7	TGCAGTGCTAGTTCCCCCGTAAGGACTAGATACGAGCAGTACTTC	CSASSPVRTRYEQYF